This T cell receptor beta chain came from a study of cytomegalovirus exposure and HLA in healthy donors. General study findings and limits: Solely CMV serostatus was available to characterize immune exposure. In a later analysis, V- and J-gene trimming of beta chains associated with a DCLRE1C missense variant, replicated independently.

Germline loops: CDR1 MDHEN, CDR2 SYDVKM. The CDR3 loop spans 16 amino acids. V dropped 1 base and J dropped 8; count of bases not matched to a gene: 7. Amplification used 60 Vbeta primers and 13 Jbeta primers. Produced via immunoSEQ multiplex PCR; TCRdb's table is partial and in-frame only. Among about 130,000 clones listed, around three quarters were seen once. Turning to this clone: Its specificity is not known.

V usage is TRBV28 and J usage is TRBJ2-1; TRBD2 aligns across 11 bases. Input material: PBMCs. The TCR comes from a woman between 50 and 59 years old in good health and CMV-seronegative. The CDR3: CASSLSTSGSLDEQFF. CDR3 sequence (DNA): TGTGCCAGCAGTTTATCAACTAGCGGGAGTCTGGATGAGCAGTTCTTC.